Given below is one T cell receptor beta chain in context. This sample was included in a study of blood T cell repertoires in COVID-19. Whole-study context: PBMCs, B-cell-depleted T cells, or T cells provided the cDNA or gDNA that made up the material.

Germline values: CDR1 LNHDA, CDR2 SQIVND (reference sequence). The ends were cut back, 6 bases at V and 1 base at J, with 9 bases in the middle. The CDR3 has 13 residues. Study processing details: Counts of nucleated cells, estimated from reference gene primer amplification, were obtained. Data came from immunoSEQ multiplex PCR; TCRdb stores just in-frame clones and leaves some out. Clone size and V and J calls were adopted from that table, with D and trimming inferred from the DNA. The profile shows about 270,000 clones, 85% to 90% of them singletons. The receptor comes from a woman aged 18-35 years who had recovered from COVID-19. The chain employs TRBV19 and TRBJ1-1; D is ambiguous. Sequencing was performed on PBMCs or T cells enriched from blood (not recorded which). In DNA form, the CDR3 reads TGTGCCAGTAGAGTTGGGAGGAACACTGAAGCTTTCTTT. Its translation is CASRVGRNTEAFF.